The sequence of this TCR beta chain was determined in a study of CD8+CD57+ T cells in acquired aplastic anemia (dated by TCRdb to 2016 to 2018). Background for the entire study: DNA extracted from sorted CD4+ and CD8+ cells had a mean of roughly 3.3 ug, with a range of about 0.2 to 30 ug. Mean read counts for healthy donor samples were approximately 10 million for CD4+ cells and roughly 12 million for CD8+ cells. The investigation overall reported the following: No significant difference in CD8+ Simpson's diversity was found between patients and healthy controls (P=0.060). Around 28 CD8+ CDR3 sequences were found to be shared between patients and controls, but these sequences appeared to be highly expressed in patients and within the immunodominant clones of the patients.

TCR repertoires of sorted CD4+ and CD8+ blood T cells from severe aplastic anemia patients and healthy subjects were deep-sequenced in the study. Ficoll-Paque density gradient centrifugation was used to isolate peripheral blood mononuclear cells. CD4+ and CD8+ T cells were sorted by FACS or magnetic beads before DNA extraction. Many counts were recorded for this clonotype. What this receptor recognizes is not known. No quality values exist for individual bases; no much larger clone is one base distant. CDR1 and CDR2, per the germline V gene, are MGHRA and YSYEKL. Spanning cysteine to phenylalanine, the CDR3 consists of 14 amino acids. Left in the record is the CDR3 DNA by itself, 42 bases read in frame from the first base. V sheds 0 bases and J sheds 2 bases, leaving 7 bases between their ends. Genomic DNA served as template for TCR beta VDJ combination and CDR3 sequence profiling. An Illumina HiSeq 2000 was used for TCR repertoire sequencing. Under the source paper's analysis protocol: TRBV/TRBJ rearrangement plots, CDR3 size and DJ length profiles, and Simpson's diversity index were used to evaluate the repertoires. The immunodominant clone was defined as the most abundant DNA sequence in deep sequencing data. CDR3 amino acid sequences were checked for sharing between subjects and were compared against published repertoires and the VDJdb database. TCRdb itself trimmed the public reads at Q25 with fastp, ran MiXCR and retained productive beta chains. Every distinct CDR3 protein forms one entry, paired with its most common genes and DNA. It is TCRdb's table, rather than the study itself, that gives the V and J calls and clone size. The sample contains tens of thousands of distinct CDR3 sequences, about 50% of them found a single time. The ten largest account for less than 2.5% of the sample.

The specimen sequenced was sorted CD4+, CD8+, or CD8+CD57+ T cells (not recorded which) from PBMCs. The V and J genes are TRBV4-1 and TRBJ2-5; the D segment cannot be called with confidence. This TCR was sampled from a human donor in good health, serving as a control. The CDR3 has the sequence CASSQELVQETQYF. The nucleotide sequence is given as TGCGCCAGCAGCCAAGAATTGGTTCAAGAGACCCAGTACTTC.